This TCR beta chain derives from a study of CD8 T cells in ankylosing spondylitis. Whole-study results and caveats: Previous work reported some of these motif variants in the synovial fluid and blood of reactive arthritis. Enrichment of disease-linked clones was reportedly significant in matched ankylosing spondylitis synovial fluid. A TCR beta motif of fewer than ten highly homologous variants appeared characteristic of ankylosing spondylitis blood.

CDR3 length equals 16 residues. In germline, CDR1 is SGHDT, CDR2 YYEEEE. Deletions cut 0 bases from V and 4 bases from J, with 14 bases between. TCRdb called the 5' RACE reads again in MiXCR, with one record for every CDR3 protein. The repertoire holds some 250,000 distinct CDR3 sequences, with 8% to 9.5% as singletons. This clonotype was seen a handful of times. Its antigen is undetermined. The V gene is TRBV5-6, the J gene TRBJ2-1, with D possibly TRBD2 on 6 matching bases. The sequenced sample was blood, either unsorted or a sorted T cell fraction (not recorded which). This clonotype was obtained from a male donor with ankylosing spondylitis or in good health (not recorded which). CDR3 in DNA: TGTGCCAGCAGCTTGGGGGCGGGAACAAGTTACAATGAGCAGTTCTTC. Translated: CASSLGAGTSYNEQFF. The full variable domain, in which reference TRBV5-6 and TRBJ2-1 provide the parts outside the CDR3, is DAGVTQSPTHLIKTRGQQVTLRCSPKSGHDTVSWYQQALGQGPQFIFQYYEEEERQRGNFPDRFSGHQFPNYSSELNVNALLLGDSALYLCASSLGAGTSYNEQFFGPGTRLTVL.